A selection of T cell receptor beta chains follows, all from one sample in a study of post-analysis software for immune sequencing data. TCRdb reanalysed the PCR reads using MiXCR and keeps one entry per CDR3 protein. The sample records about 540,000 distinct CDR3 sequences, around 31% being singletons. Sequences were obtained from blood. These receptors all stem from a girl aged 2 to 17 with multiple sclerosis. Both conserved end residues are part of each CDR3. A D gene is named only where the DNA matches it firmly. The size field is filled for only some rows; it gives once, few, many or a size class.

j_call: TRBJ2-3
d_call: TRBD2
clone_size: .
v_call: TRBV4-2
cdr3_aa: CASSQASGVTDTQYF
cdr3_nt: TGTGCCAGCAGCCAAGCAAGCGGGGTCACAGATACGCAGTATTTT

j_call: TRBJ1-6
d_call: TRBD1
clone_size: .
v_call: TRBV3-1
cdr3_aa: CVSSLIPQGGGSPPHF
cdr3_nt: TGTGTCAGCAGCCTCATTCCCCAGGGGGGAGGTTCACCCCCCCACTTT

j_call: TRBJ2-7
d_call: .
clone_size: few
v_call: TRBV12-3/TRBV12-4
cdr3_aa: CASSLFGDEQYF
cdr3_nt: TGTGCCAGCAGTTTGTTTGGGGACGAGCAGTACTTC

j_call: TRBJ2-1
d_call: .
clone_size: few
v_call: TRBV6-2/TRBV6-3
cdr3_aa: CASSSSSSGEQFF
cdr3_nt: TGTGCCAGCAGTTCCTCTAGCTCCGGTGAGCAGTTCTTC

j_call: TRBJ1-1
d_call: TRBD1
clone_size: .
v_call: TRBV12-5
cdr3_aa: CASGPGGVNTEAFF
cdr3_nt: TGTGCTAGTGGCCCAGGGGGGGTGAACACTGAAGCTTTCTTT

j_call: TRBJ2-5
d_call: .
clone_size: .
v_call: TRBV20-1
cdr3_aa: CSASPGQLALETQYF
cdr3_nt: TGCAGCGCTTCTCCGGGACAGCTAGCGTTAGAGACCCAGTACTTC

j_call: TRBJ2-7
d_call: TRBD1
clone_size: .
v_call: TRBV10-2
cdr3_aa: CASSESMGQSYEQYF
cdr3_nt: TGCGCCAGCAGTGAGTCGATGGGACAGAGCTACGAGCAGTACTTC

j_call: TRBJ1-4
d_call: TRBD1
clone_size: .
v_call: TRBV5-5
cdr3_aa: CASSVLTGGVEKLFF
cdr3_nt: TGCGCCAGCAGCGTGCTGACAGGGGGCGTCGAAAAACTGTTTTTT

j_call: TRBJ2-1
d_call: .
clone_size: few
v_call: TRBV5-1
cdr3_aa: CASQSVDYNEQFF
cdr3_nt: TGCGCCAGCCAGTCCGTCGATTACAATGAGCAGTTCTTC

j_call: TRBJ1-1
d_call: TRBD1
clone_size: .
v_call: TRBV7-9
cdr3_aa: CASKGQENTEAFF
cdr3_nt: TGTGCCAGCAAGGGACAGGAAAACACTGAAGCTTTCTTT

j_call: TRBJ1-5
d_call: .
clone_size: few
v_call: TRBV28
cdr3_aa: CASRLGTTQPQHF
cdr3_nt: TGTGCCAGCAGGCTCGGGACAACCCAGCCCCAGCATTTT

j_call: TRBJ1-5
d_call: .
clone_size: .
v_call: TRBV3-1
cdr3_aa: CASSQELSGPQHF
cdr3_nt: TGTGCCAGCAGCCAAGAGCTCTCGGGGCCCCAGCATTTT

j_call: TRBJ2-5
d_call: TRBD1
clone_size: few
v_call: TRBV20-1
cdr3_aa: CSSATGIGETQYF
cdr3_nt: TGCAGTTCAGCGACAGGGATCGGGGAGACCCAGTACTTC

j_call: TRBJ1-2
d_call: .
clone_size: .
v_call: TRBV9
cdr3_aa: CASSVGRGNYGYTF
cdr3_nt: TGTGCCAGCAGCGTTGGGCGGGGTAACTATGGCTACACCTTC

j_call: TRBJ2-1
d_call: .
clone_size: .
v_call: TRBV12-3/TRBV12-4
cdr3_aa: CASRTDGGSYNEQFF
cdr3_nt: TGTGCCAGCAGGACGGATGGGGGCTCCTACAATGAGCAGTTCTTC

j_call: TRBJ2-1
d_call: TRBD2
clone_size: many
v_call: TRBV5-1
cdr3_aa: CASSLRLAGSGEQFF
cdr3_nt: TGCGCCAGCAGCTTGCGTCTAGCGGGGAGTGGTGAGCAGTTCTTC

j_call: TRBJ2-3
d_call: TRBD2
clone_size: few
v_call: TRBV20-1
cdr3_aa: CSAPSGEQTDTQYF
cdr3_nt: TGCAGTGCCCCGAGCGGGGAGCAAACAGATACGCAGTATTTT

j_call: TRBJ2-3
d_call: .
clone_size: .
v_call: TRBV12-3/TRBV12-4
cdr3_aa: CASSFGGTSDTQYF
cdr3_nt: TGTGCCAGCAGTTTTGGGGGGACTTCGGATACGCAGTATTTT

j_call: TRBJ1-5
d_call: .
clone_size: few
v_call: TRBV19
cdr3_aa: CASSTHGEGGQPQHF
cdr3_nt: TGTGCCAGTAGTACCCACGGGGAGGGCGGACAGCCCCAGCATTTT

j_call: TRBJ2-5
d_call: TRBD2
clone_size: .
v_call: TRBV12-3/TRBV12-4
cdr3_aa: CASSPLAGGGGETQYF
cdr3_nt: TGTGCCAGCAGTCCCCTAGCGGGGGGAGGGGGAGAGACCCAGTACTTC

j_call: TRBJ1-1
d_call: .
clone_size: once
v_call: TRBV6-1
cdr3_aa: CASGVGNTEAFF
cdr3_nt: TGTGCCAGCGGTGTGGGCAACACTGAAGCTTTCTTT

j_call: TRBJ1-6
d_call: .
clone_size: .
v_call: TRBV5-1
cdr3_aa: CASSLGWDSPLHF
cdr3_nt: TGCGCCAGCAGCTTGGGTTGGGATTCACCCCTCCACTTT

j_call: TRBJ2-7
d_call: TRBD1
clone_size: few
v_call: TRBV9
cdr3_aa: CASSRQGRREYEQYF
cdr3_nt: TGTGCCAGCAGCCGACAGGGGCGGAGGGAATACGAGCAGTACTTC

j_call: TRBJ1-5
d_call: .
clone_size: .
v_call: TRBV2
cdr3_aa: CASSLWLQPQHF
cdr3_nt: TGTGCCAGCAGTCTTTGGTTGCAGCCCCAGCATTTT

j_call: TRBJ1-1
d_call: .
clone_size: few
v_call: TRBV7-9
cdr3_aa: CASSLGGLVEAFF
cdr3_nt: TGTGCCAGCAGCTTGGGGGGGCTGGTTGAAGCTTTCTTT

j_call: TRBJ2-7
d_call: .
clone_size: .
v_call: TRBV7-3
cdr3_aa: CASSPSWDSYEQYF
cdr3_nt: TGTGCCAGCAGCCCCTCCTGGGACTCCTACGAGCAGTACTTC

j_call: TRBJ2-3
d_call: .
clone_size: once
v_call: TRBV18
cdr3_aa: CASSPVRGTQYF
cdr3_nt: TGTGCCAGCTCACCGGTGCGGGGTACGCAGTATTTT

j_call: TRBJ2-5
d_call: .
clone_size: few
v_call: TRBV5-1
cdr3_aa: CASSDGDNQETQYF
cdr3_nt: TGCGCCAGCAGCGATGGGGACAACCAAGAGACCCAGTACTTC

j_call: TRBJ2-3
d_call: TRBD2
clone_size: .
v_call: TRBV20-1
cdr3_aa: CSASGGGGALDTQYF
cdr3_nt: TGCAGTGCTAGTGGGGGCGGGGGGGCCTTGGATACGCAGTATTTT

j_call: TRBJ1-4
d_call: .
clone_size: many
v_call: TRBV3-1
cdr3_aa: CASSQEGEKLFF
cdr3_nt: TGCGCCAGCAGCCAAGAAGGGGAAAAACTGTTTTTT

j_call: TRBJ2-7
d_call: .
clone_size: .
v_call: TRBV15
cdr3_aa: CATSLGGVYEQYF
cdr3_nt: TGTGCCACCTCCCTTGGGGGAGTCTACGAGCAGTACTTC

j_call: TRBJ2-1
d_call: .
clone_size: .
v_call: TRBV7-3
cdr3_aa: CTSSLKRHNEQFF
cdr3_nt: TGTACCAGCAGCTTAAAGCGGCACAATGAGCAGTTCTTC

j_call: TRBJ1-3
d_call: .
clone_size: .
v_call: TRBV7-8
cdr3_aa: CASSLDKGSGNTIYF
cdr3_nt: TGTGCCAGCAGCTTAGACAAGGGCTCTGGAAACACCATATATTTT

j_call: TRBJ2-5
d_call: .
clone_size: few
v_call: TRBV5-4
cdr3_aa: CASSLEGGAQYF
cdr3_nt: TGTGCCAGCAGCTTGGAGGGCGGGGCCCAGTACTTC

j_call: TRBJ1-1
d_call: .
clone_size: .
v_call: TRBV29-1
cdr3_aa: CSSRFRGGTEAFF
cdr3_nt: TGCAGCTCCAGATTTCGCGGAGGCACTGAAGCTTTCTTT

j_call: TRBJ2-3
d_call: TRBD2
clone_size: few
v_call: TRBV4-2
cdr3_aa: CASSHRLGGGTDTQYF
cdr3_nt: TGTGCCAGCAGCCACCGTCTGGGGGGGGGCACAGATACGCAGTATTTT

j_call: TRBJ2-5
d_call: TRBD2
clone_size: .
v_call: TRBV5-1
cdr3_aa: CASSGGGEETQYF
cdr3_nt: TGCGCCAGCAGCGGGGGAGGGGAAGAGACCCAGTACTTC

j_call: TRBJ1-1
d_call: TRBD1
clone_size: .
v_call: TRBV11-1
cdr3_aa: CASSSAPGTGYTEAFF
cdr3_nt: TGTGCCAGCAGCTCCGCTCCGGGGACAGGGTACACTGAAGCTTTCTTT

j_call: TRBJ2-1
d_call: .
clone_size: .
v_call: TRBV5-1
cdr3_aa: CASSLLDRGNYNEQFF
cdr3_nt: TGCGCCAGCAGCTTGCTTGATCGGGGGAACTACAATGAGCAGTTCTTC

j_call: TRBJ2-5
d_call: .
clone_size: .
v_call: TRBV2
cdr3_aa: CASSELRVGPLEQYF
cdr3_nt: TGTGCCAGCAGTGAACTTAGGGTCGGGCCCCTTGAGCAGTACTTC

j_call: TRBJ1-1
d_call: .
clone_size: .
v_call: TRBV28
cdr3_aa: CASSPAGAVPMNTEAFF
cdr3_nt: TGTGCCAGCAGTCCCGCCGGGGCAGTCCCTATGAACACTGAAGCTTTCTTT

j_call: TRBJ1-2
d_call: .
clone_size: .
v_call: TRBV6-4
cdr3_aa: CASSDSALGRGGYTF
cdr3_nt: TGTGCCAGCAGTGACTCGGCCCTGGGCAGGGGAGGCTACACCTTC

j_call: TRBJ2-1
d_call: .
clone_size: few
v_call: TRBV3-1
cdr3_aa: CASSQFSEQFF
cdr3_nt: TGTGCCAGCAGCCAATTCAGTGAGCAGTTCTTC

j_call: TRBJ1-2
d_call: .
clone_size: .
v_call: TRBV28
cdr3_aa: CASTKAGYGYGYTF
cdr3_nt: TGTGCCAGCACGAAGGCGGGGTATGGGTATGGCTACACCTTC

j_call: TRBJ2-3
d_call: .
clone_size: .
v_call: TRBV12-3/TRBV12-4
cdr3_aa: CASSRPSSPDTQYF
cdr3_nt: TGTGCCAGCAGTCGACCGTCCAGCCCAGATACGCAGTATTTT

j_call: TRBJ2-1
d_call: TRBD2
clone_size: few
v_call: TRBV6-6
cdr3_aa: CASSYSLTSGGDNEQFF
cdr3_nt: TGTGCCAGCAGTTACTCGTTGACTAGCGGGGGGGACAATGAGCAGTTCTTC

j_call: TRBJ2-7
d_call: .
clone_size: few
v_call: TRBV6-1
cdr3_aa: CASRDLMSSYEQYF
cdr3_nt: TGTGCCAGCAGGGACCTCATGAGCTCCTACGAGCAGTACTTC

j_call: TRBJ2-3
d_call: .
clone_size: .
v_call: TRBV10-3
cdr3_aa: CASNVAGPTDTQYF
cdr3_nt: TGTGCCAGCAACGTGGCAGGACCCACAGATACGCAGTATTTT

j_call: TRBJ1-6
d_call: .
clone_size: few
v_call: TRBV15
cdr3_aa: CATSRDPRKDSPLHF
cdr3_nt: TGTGCCACCAGCAGAGATCCGAGAAAGGATTCACCCCTCCACTTT

j_call: TRBJ1-1
d_call: .
clone_size: once
v_call: TRBV3-1
cdr3_aa: CASSQDPTEAFF
cdr3_nt: TGTGCCAGCAGCCAAGATCCCACTGAAGCTTTCTTT

j_call: TRBJ2-7
d_call: TRBD2
clone_size: few
v_call: TRBV7-2
cdr3_aa: CASSPAGGLSYEQYF
cdr3_nt: TGTGCCAGCAGCCCAGCGGGGGGGCTTTCCTACGAGCAGTACTTC

j_call: TRBJ1-2
d_call: .
clone_size: few
v_call: TRBV4-2
cdr3_aa: CASSQDGGSSYGYTF
cdr3_nt: TGTGCCAGCAGCCAAGACGGGGGAAGCTCCTATGGCTACACCTTC

j_call: TRBJ2-5
d_call: TRBD2
clone_size: .
v_call: TRBV7-9
cdr3_aa: CASSWASSGEQETQYF
cdr3_nt: TGTGCCAGCAGCTGGGCCTCTAGCGGGGAGCAAGAGACCCAGTACTTC